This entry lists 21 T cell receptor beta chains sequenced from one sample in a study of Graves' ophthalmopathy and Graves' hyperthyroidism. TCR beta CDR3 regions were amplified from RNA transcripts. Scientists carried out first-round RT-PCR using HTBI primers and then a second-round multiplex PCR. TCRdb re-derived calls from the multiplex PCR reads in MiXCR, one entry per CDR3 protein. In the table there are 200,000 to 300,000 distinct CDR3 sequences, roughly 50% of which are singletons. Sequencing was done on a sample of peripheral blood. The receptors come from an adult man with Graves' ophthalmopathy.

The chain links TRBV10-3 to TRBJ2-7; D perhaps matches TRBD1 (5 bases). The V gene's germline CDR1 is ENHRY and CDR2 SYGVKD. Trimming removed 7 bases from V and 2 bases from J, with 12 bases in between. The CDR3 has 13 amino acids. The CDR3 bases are TGTGCCATCATGATCAGGGATACCTACGAGCAGTACTTC. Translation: CAIMIRDTYEQYF.

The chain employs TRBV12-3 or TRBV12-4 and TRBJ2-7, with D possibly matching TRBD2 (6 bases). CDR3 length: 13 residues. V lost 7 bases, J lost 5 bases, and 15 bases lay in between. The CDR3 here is CASNLDYQDEQYF. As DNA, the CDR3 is TGTGCCAGCAATCTGGACTATCAGGACGAGCAGTACTTC.

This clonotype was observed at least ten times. The CDR3 sequence is CAISVEVTGGDGYTF. The DNA of the CDR3 is TGTGCCATCAGTGTGGAGGTGACAGGGGGAGATGGCTACACCTTC. The chain uses TRBV10-3 and TRBJ1-2, with TRBD1 matching over 9 bases. J was trimmed by 6 bases and V by 4 bases; bases with no gene match: 9. This CDR3 has 15 residues. Per the germline V gene, CDR1 is ENHRY and CDR2 is SYGVKD.

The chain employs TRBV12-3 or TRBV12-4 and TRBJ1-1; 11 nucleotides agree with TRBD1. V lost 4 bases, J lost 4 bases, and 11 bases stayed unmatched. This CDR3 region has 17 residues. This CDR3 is CASSWGTGGDLFTEAFF. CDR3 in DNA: TGTGCCAGCAGTTGGGGGACAGGGGGTGACCTTTTCACTGAAGCTTTCTTT.

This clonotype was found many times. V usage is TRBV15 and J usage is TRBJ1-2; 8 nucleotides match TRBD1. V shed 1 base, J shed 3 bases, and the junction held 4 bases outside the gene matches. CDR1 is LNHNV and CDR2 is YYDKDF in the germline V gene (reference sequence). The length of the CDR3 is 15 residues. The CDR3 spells CATSRVTGGDYGYTF. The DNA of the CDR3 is TGTGCCACCAGCAGAGTCACAGGGGGGGACTATGGCTACACCTTC.

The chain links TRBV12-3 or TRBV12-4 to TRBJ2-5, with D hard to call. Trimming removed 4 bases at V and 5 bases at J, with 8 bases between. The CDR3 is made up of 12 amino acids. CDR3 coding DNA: TGTGCCAGCAGTTCCGTTAGGGAGACCCAGTACTTC. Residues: CASSSVRETQYF.

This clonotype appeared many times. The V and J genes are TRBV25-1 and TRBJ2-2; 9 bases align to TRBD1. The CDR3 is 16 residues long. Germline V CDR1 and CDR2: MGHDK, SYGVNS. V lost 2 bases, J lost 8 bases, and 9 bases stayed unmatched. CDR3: CASSEPGQGSTGELFF. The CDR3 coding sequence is TGTGCCAGCAGTGAACCGGGACAGGGCTCGACTGGGGAGCTGTTTTTT.

CDR3 DNA: TGTGCCAGCAGTCGAGCGGGAGGGCCGTCAGGGACCCAGTACTTC. It encodes CASSRAGGPSGTQYF. The V call is TRBV2, the J call TRBJ2-5; 10 nucleotides agree with TRBD2. CDR3 length: 15 residues. V lost 5 bases, J lost 7 bases, and 10 bases stayed unmatched. The V gene's germline CDR1 is SNHLY and CDR2 FYNNEI.

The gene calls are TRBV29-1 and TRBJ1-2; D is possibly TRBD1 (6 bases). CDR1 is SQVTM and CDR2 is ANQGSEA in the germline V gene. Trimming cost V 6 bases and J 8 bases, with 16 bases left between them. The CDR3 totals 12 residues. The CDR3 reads CSVVTGDRGYTF. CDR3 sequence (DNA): TGCAGCGTAGTGACAGGCGACCGGGGCTACACCTTC.

The CDR3 DNA reads as TGTGCCAGCAGCGTAGAGGGGAGGGGGAATGAAAAACTGTTTTTT. This encodes CASSVEGRGNEKLFF. J is TRBJ1-4 and V is TRBV13; weak D call: TRBD1 (6 bases). Germline CDR1 is PRHDT and CDR2 is FYEKMQ (reference sequence). Between the trimmed V and J ends, which lost 5 bases and 5 bases, there was a span of 15 bases. There are 15 residues in the CDR3.

In DNA, the CDR3 is TGTGCCAGTGTCGACAGGGAGAACACCGGGGAGCTGTTTTTT. Its translation is CASVDRENTGELFF. V and J are TRBV19 and TRBJ2-2, with TRBD1 identical over 7 bases. V lost 8 bases and J lost 1; bases outside the gene matches: 4. The length of the CDR3 is 14 residues. Germline V gene lookup returns CDR1 LNHDA and CDR2 SQIVND (reference sequence).

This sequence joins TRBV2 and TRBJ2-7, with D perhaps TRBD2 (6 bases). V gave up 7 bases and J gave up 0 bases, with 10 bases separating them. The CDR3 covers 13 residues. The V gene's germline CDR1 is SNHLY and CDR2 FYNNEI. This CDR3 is CASNGGPSYEQYF. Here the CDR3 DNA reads TGTGCCAGCAACGGGGGTCCCTCCTACGAGCAGTACTTC. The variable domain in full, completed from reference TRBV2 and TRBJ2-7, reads EPEVTQTPSHQVTQMGQEVILRCVPISNHLYFYWYRQILGQKVEFLVSFYNNEISEKSEIFDDQFSVERPDGSNFTLKIRSTKLEDSAMYFCASNGGPSYEQYFGPGTRLTVT.

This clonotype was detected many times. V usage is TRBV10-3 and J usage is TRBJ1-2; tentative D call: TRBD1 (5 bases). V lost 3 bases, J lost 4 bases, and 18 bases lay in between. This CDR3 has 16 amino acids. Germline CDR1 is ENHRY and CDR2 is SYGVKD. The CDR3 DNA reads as TGTGCCATCAGTGAAGGACATCTGGACCAGGGCTATGGCTACACCTTC. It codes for CAISEGHLDQGYGYTF.

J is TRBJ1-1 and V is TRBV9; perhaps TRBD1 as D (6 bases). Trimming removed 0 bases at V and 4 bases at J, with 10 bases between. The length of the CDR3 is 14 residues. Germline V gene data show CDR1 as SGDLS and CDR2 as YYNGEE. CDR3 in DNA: TGTGCCAGCAGCGTAGGAACAGGGTGCACTGAAGCTTTCTTT. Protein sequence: CASSVGTGCTEAFF.

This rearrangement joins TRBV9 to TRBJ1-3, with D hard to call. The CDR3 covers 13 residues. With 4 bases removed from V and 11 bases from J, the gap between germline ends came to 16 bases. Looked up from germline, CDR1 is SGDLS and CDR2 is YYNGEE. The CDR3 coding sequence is TGTGCCAGCAGCCAAGATGGCAGACTCTCCATATATTTT. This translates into CASSQDGRLSIYF.

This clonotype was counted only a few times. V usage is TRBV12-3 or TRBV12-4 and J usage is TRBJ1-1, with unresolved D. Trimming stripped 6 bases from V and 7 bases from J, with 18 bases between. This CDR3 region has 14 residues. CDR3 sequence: CASRSARIRNEAFF. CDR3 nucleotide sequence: TGTGCCAGCAGATCAGCTAGAATACGGAATGAAGCTTTCTTT.

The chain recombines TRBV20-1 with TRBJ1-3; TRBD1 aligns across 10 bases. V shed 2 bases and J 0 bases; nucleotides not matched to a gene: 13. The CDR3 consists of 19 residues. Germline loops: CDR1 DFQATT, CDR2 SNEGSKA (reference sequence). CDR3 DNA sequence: TGCAGTGCTAGAAATATGGGACAGGGGCTCCGCAGCTCTGGAAACACCATATATTTT. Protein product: CSARNMGQGLRSSGNTIYF.

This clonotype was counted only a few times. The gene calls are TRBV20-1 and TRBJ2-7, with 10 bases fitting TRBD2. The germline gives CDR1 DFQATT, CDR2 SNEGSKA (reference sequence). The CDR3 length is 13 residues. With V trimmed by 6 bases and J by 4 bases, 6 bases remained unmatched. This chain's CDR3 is CSATSGVWYEQYF. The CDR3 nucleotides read TGCAGTGCCACTAGCGGGGTTTGGTACGAGCAGTACTTC.

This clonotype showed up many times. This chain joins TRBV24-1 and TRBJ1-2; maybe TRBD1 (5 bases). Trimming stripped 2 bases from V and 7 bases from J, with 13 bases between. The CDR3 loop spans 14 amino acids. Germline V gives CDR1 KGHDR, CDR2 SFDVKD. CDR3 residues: CATSDSPGGTGYTF. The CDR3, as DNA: TGTGCCACCAGTGATTCACCGGGGGGAACTGGCTACACCTTC.

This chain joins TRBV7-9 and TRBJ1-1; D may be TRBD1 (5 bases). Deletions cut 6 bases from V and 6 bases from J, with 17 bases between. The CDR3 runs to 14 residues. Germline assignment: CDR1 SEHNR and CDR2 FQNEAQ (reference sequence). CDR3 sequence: CASSFPGTDAEAFF. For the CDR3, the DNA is TGTGCCAGCAGTTTCCCCGGGACGGACGCTGAAGCTTTCTTT.

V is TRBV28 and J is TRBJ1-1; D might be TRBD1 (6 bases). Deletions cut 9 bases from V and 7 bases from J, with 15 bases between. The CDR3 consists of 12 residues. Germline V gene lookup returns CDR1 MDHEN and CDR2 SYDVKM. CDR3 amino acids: CASYMAGVEAFF. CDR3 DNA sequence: TGTGCCAGTTACATGGCAGGGGTTGAAGCTTTCTTT.